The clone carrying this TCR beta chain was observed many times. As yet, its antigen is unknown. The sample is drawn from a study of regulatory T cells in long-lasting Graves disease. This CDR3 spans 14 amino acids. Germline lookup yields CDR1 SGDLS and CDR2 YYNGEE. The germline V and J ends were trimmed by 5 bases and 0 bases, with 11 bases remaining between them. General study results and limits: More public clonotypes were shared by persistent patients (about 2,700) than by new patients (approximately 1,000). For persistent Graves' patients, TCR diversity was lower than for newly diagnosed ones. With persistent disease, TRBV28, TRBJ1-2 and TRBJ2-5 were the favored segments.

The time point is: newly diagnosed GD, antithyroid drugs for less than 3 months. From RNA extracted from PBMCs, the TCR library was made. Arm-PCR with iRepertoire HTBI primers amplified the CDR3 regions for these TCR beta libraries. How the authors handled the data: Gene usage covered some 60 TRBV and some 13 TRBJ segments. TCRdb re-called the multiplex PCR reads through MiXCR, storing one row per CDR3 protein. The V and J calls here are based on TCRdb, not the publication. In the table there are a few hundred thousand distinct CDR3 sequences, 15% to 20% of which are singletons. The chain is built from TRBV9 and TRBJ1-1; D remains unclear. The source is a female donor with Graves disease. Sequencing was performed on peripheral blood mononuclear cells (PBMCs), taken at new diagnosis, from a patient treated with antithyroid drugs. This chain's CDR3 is CASSFEGLNTEAFF. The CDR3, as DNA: TGTGCCAGCAGTTTCGAGGGATTGAACACTGAAGCTTTCTTT.